This T cell receptor (beta chain) was obtained from a study of cytotoxic CD8 clonotypes in ibrutinib-treated CLL. Across the whole study: Sample averages reached about 250,000 productive templates and approximately 93,000 productive rearrangements. Findings and caveats of the study: Upon ibrutinib response clonality rose, and upon progression it fell back toward baseline. Circulating CD8+ T-cell counts were tracked by baseline clonality, which exceeded that of age-matched healthy donors. Public clonotypes were uncommon and contracted or stayed stable on treatment.

This clone showed up just once. The target antigen is unknown. TCRdb keeps only in-frame clones here, not all; method: immunoSEQ multiplex PCR. The table shows about 300,000 clones, with 70% to 80% occurring only once. CDR3 size: 15 residues. V lost 0 bases and J 4 bases, leaving 13 bases between the germline ends. Germline V CDR1 and CDR2: SGHRS, YFSETQ. The specimen was PBMCs, collected at disease progression, from a patient treated with ibrutinib. The chain employs TRBV5-1 and TRBJ1-2; no definite D call. The TCR originated in a human donor with chronic lymphocytic leukemia. CDR3 in amino acids: CASSLVGEVSYGYTF. Here the CDR3 DNA reads TGCGCCAGCAGCTTGGTCGGGGAGGTCAGCTATGGCTACACCTTC.